This entry describes one T cell receptor (beta chain). Its target is unknown. These data are taken from a study of identical twins. Study findings and constraints: Twins' surplus sharing was weaker for beta out-of-frame sequences.

The V end lost 8 bases, the J end lost 7 bases, and 18 bases lay between the germline ends. The germline V gene has CDR1 SGHTA and CDR2 FQGTGA. The CDR3 contains 14 residues. Each donor was a healthy Caucasian. MiXCR, run by TCRdb on the 5' RACE reads, gives a single entry per CDR3 protein. The sample lists approximately 94,000 distinct CDR3 sequences; just under 6% were seen once. The sequence derives from a woman in her 50s in good health. Source material: memory T cells sorted from blood. The chain couples TRBV7-3 to TRBJ2-1; D possibly uses TRBD1 or TRBD2 (5 bases each). The CDR3 protein is CASSHLGEGNEQFF. Here the CDR3 DNA reads TGTGCCAGCTCACACTTGGGGGAAGGGAATGAGCAGTTCTTC.